These 8 T cell receptor beta chains were all obtained from the same sample, sequenced in a study of spatial heterogeneity in lung cancer. TCRdb redid the calling of the 5' RACE reads with MiXCR, one entry per CDR3 protein. In the table there are around 4,000 distinct CDR3 sequences, around 9% of which are singletons. Time point noted: sample taken at primary tumor resection. Study-wide points: Expanded alpha and beta TCR counts within tumors tracked tumor mutation counts.

Antigen specificity for these receptors is unknown. The sequenced sample was lung tumor tissue, obtained at surgery. These receptors were obtained from a male donor with early-stage non-small cell lung cancer.

This clonotype ranks as medium-sized. V usage is TRBV10-2 and J usage is TRBJ2-2; TRBD1 agrees at 7 bases. The V segment lost 5 bases and the J segment 8 bases; nucleotides outside the gene matches: 5. CDR3 length: 13 residues. CDR1 and CDR2 from the germline V gene are WSHSY and SAAADI. CDR3 bases: TGCGCCAGCAGTTCGACAGGGTATGGGGAGCTGTTTTTT. This translates into CASSSTGYGELFF.

In this sample, this clonotype is medium-sized. The CDR3 loop is CASSPGRSDTQYF. The CDR3 DNA is TGTGCCAGCTCACCAGGGAGGTCAGATACGCAGTATTTT. This chain uses TRBV18 with TRBJ2-3; D is perhaps TRBD2 (6 bases). V was clipped by 2 bases and J by 4 bases, with 7 bases between them. This CDR3 has 13 amino acids. Germline assignment: CDR1 KGHSH and CDR2 LQKENI.

By share, this clonotype ranks as medium-sized. The chain recombines TRBV28 with TRBJ1-1; maybe TRBD1 (5 bases). CDR3 size: 15 residues. V lost 1 base and J lost 8, with 17 bases in between. Germline values: CDR1 MDHEN, CDR2 SYDVKM. The CDR3 DNA reads as TGTGCCAGCAGTTTATTAACAGGTTCCCCTACGGAAGCTTTCTTT. This translates into CASSLLTGSPTEAFF.

This clonotype is medium-sized (0.01 to 0.1%). CDR3 amino acids: CATQQGSSYNEQFF. Here the CDR3 DNA reads TGTGCCACACAACAGGGGTCCTCCTACAATGAGCAGTTCTTC. The V call is TRBV2, the J call TRBJ2-1; 7 positions agree with TRBD1. CDR1 and CDR2 (germline): SNHLY, FYNNEI. J gave up 0 bases and V 10 bases, and 6 bases lay outside the gene matches. The CDR3 has 14 amino acids.

Within the sample, this clonotype is medium-sized. The V and J genes are TRBV6-2 or TRBV6-3 and TRBJ1-5; D not resolved. The CDR3 extends over 11 amino acids. Looked up from germline, CDR1 is MNHEY and CDR2 is SVGEGT. The V end was cut by 2 bases, the J end by 7 bases, with 3 bases between. CDR3 in DNA: TGTGCCAGCAGTTACCCACAGCCCCAGCATTTT. Its translation is CASSYPQPQHF.

The chain joins TRBV30 to TRBJ1-1, with D possibly TRBD1 on 5 matching bases. The V gene lost 2 bases and the J gene lost 12 bases, with 19 bases spanning the gap. This CDR3 has 13 residues. Germline V CDR1 and CDR2: GTSNPN, SVGIG (reference sequence). For the CDR3, the DNA is TGTGCCTGGAGTCCCCCGGGGACCCGAAAGACTTTCTTT. This codes for CAWSPPGTRKTFF.

This clonotype appeared a few times. The chain carries TRBV7-2 and TRBJ2-2, with 7 nucleotides matching TRBD2. The CDR3 sequence is 14 residues long. J was trimmed by 7 bases and V by 3 bases; bases with no gene match: 5. Per the germline V gene, CDR1 is SGHTA and CDR2 is FQGNSA. CDR3 coding DNA: TGTGCCAGCAGCTTCGGGAGGAATGGCGGGGAGCTGTTTTTT. Its protein product is CASSFGRNGGELFF.

The chain links TRBV9 to TRBJ2-5; 7 bases agree with TRBD1. V lost 0 bases, J lost 5 bases, and 7 bases stayed unmatched. CDR3 length: 15 residues. Per the germline V gene, CDR1 is SGDLS and CDR2 is YYNGEE. The CDR3 protein is CASSVGQGEWETQYF. CDR3 coding DNA: TGTGCCAGCAGCGTAGGACAGGGAGAGTGGGAGACCCAGTACTTC.